These T cell receptor beta chains were read from a single sample in a study of shared clonotypes between healthy human individuals. TCRdb keeps only in-frame clones here, not all; method: immunoSEQ multiplex PCR. The sample records about 1 million clones, about 75% being singletons. The sequenced sample consisted of memory CD4+ T cells sorted from blood. Receptor source: a young man in good health. The CDR3 runs from the conserved cysteine through the conserved F or W. Fields, in order: V gene, CDR3 length, clone size, D gene, J gene, CDR3 protein, CDR3 DNA. A D gene is named only where the DNA matches it firmly. Only part of the rows carry a size: once, few, many, or a class if the clone is expanded.

>TRBV20-1|11|-|-|TRBJ2-3
CSASTELAQYF
TGCAGTGCTAGTACAGAATTGGCGCAGTATTTT
>TRBV6-6|16|-|-|TRBJ1-3
CASAEITGAVRNTIYF
TGTGCCAGCGCGGAGATCACCGGGGCAGTTAGAAACACCATATATTTT
>TRBV30|12|-|-|TRBJ2-3
CAWRFNTDTQYF
TGTGCCTGGAGGTTCAACACAGATACGCAGTATTTT
>TRBV16|15|-|TRBD1|TRBJ2-7
CASSVPGQGAREQYF
TGTGCCAGCAGCGTCCCCGGACAGGGGGCGCGGGAGCAGTACTTC
>TRBV5-1|15|-|TRBD2|TRBJ2-3
CASSLGTSATDTQYF
TGCGCCAGCAGCCTGGGGACTAGCGCCACAGATACGCAGTATTTT
>TRBV28|14|-|-|TRBJ2-2
CASSLTGLSGELFF
TGTGCCAGCAGTTTGACCGGACTTTCCGGGGAGCTGTTTTTT
>TRBV5-4|12|once|-|TRBJ2-1
CASSLDHGEQFF
TGTGCCAGCAGCTTGGATCATGGTGAGCAGTTCTTC
>TRBV27|15|few|TRBD1|TRBJ1-5
CASSTDRGRDQPQHF
TGTGCCAGCAGTACCGACAGGGGCCGGGATCAGCCCCAGCATTTT
>TRBV30|12|-|-|TRBJ2-7
CAWSSSGVRQYF
TGTGCCTGGAGTTCGTCGGGGGTTCGGCAGTACTTC
>TRBV5-4|15|-|-|TRBJ2-1
CASSRTANSYNEQFF
TGTGCCAGCAGCCGGACTGCGAACTCCTACAATGAGCAGTTCTTC
>TRBV30|13|-|TRBD1|TRBJ1-5
CAWGGGGGQPQHF
TGTGCCTGGGGAGGAGGGGGCGGCCAGCCCCAGCATTTT
>TRBV6-5|13|-|-|TRBJ1-3
CASQGISGNTIYF
TGTGCCAGCCAGGGGATCTCGGGAAACACCATATATTTT
>TRBV19|14|-|-|TRBJ1-6
CASSDGPYNSPLHF
TGTGCCAGTTCTGACGGGCCCTATAATTCACCCCTCCACTTT
>TRBV5-1|18|-|TRBD1|TRBJ2-7
CASSLDPAGGPTSYEQYF
TGCGCCAGCAGCTTGGACCCCGCAGGGGGACCCACCTCCTACGAGCAGTACTTC
>TRBV18|13|-|-|TRBJ2-7
CASSPPQVYEQYF
TGTGCCAGCTCACCACCGCAGGTCTACGAGCAGTACTTC